The clone carrying this T cell receptor (beta chain) was seen more than once but under ten times. Using immunoSEQ multiplex PCR, the repertoire was profiled, and TCRdb retains in-frame clones only, with some absent. The sample shows 130,000 to 150,000 clones, less than 90% of them seen only once. The data stem from a study of blood T cell repertoires in COVID-19. This CDR3 has 14 amino acids. Germline lookup yields CDR1 MDHEN and CDR2 SYDVKM. The V segment lost 6 bases and the J segment 4 bases; nucleotides outside the gene matches: 3. Donors were grouped by their self-reported clinical history. The TCR sequence derives from a woman between 45 and 65 years old who had been exposed to COVID-19. Sequenced material: PBMCs or T cells enriched from blood (not recorded which). The chain employs TRBV28 and TRBJ2-2, with 9 bases aligning to TRBD2. CDR3 loop: CASRAGGLTGELFF. CDR3 nucleotide sequence: TGTGCCAGCAGGGCGGGAGGGCTCACCGGGGAGCTGTTTTTT.